Shown below are 10 T cell receptor beta chains from a single sample sequenced in a study of beta chain features in type 1 diabetes. Expressed TCRB transcripts were sequenced after all isolated RNA was converted to cDNA. Measured with immunoSEQ multiplex PCR; TCRdb has only the in-frame clones, and not every one. The table records 900,000 or so clones, roughly 15% of them present only once. The sequenced sample was naive CD4+ T cells from blood. The receptor source for this set is a woman between 18 and 30 years old in good health.

The CDR3 region is CASSQVVGRETQYF. In DNA form, the CDR3 reads TGCGCCAGCAGCCAAGTGGTCGGGAGAGAGACCCAGTACTTC. V gene TRBV4-1 combines with J gene TRBJ2-5; the D gene is possibly TRBD2 (6 bases). Germline V gene data show CDR1 as MGHRA and CDR2 as YSYEKL. The CDR3 is made up of 14 amino acids. Trimming stripped 1 base from V and 4 bases from J, with 10 bases between.

The J gene is TRBJ2-2, the V gene TRBV5-1, with 7 bases fitting TRBD1. CDR3 length: 16 amino acids. V gave up 3 bases and J gave up 1 base; unmatched junction bases: 6. The V gene's germline CDR1 is SGHRS and CDR2 YFSETQ. The CDR3 loop reads CASSSSGTVNTGELFF. DNA for the CDR3: TGCGCCAGCAGCTCCTCCGGGACAGTGAACACCGGGGAGCTGTTTTTT.

The gene calls are TRBV29-1 and TRBJ2-1; TRBD2 aligns across 7 bases. The CDR3 is made up of 13 amino acids. J was trimmed by 2 bases and V by 5 bases; bases with no gene match: 3. Per germline, CDR1 SQVTM and CDR2 ANQGSEA. CDR3 loop: CSVKRGAYNEQFF. For the CDR3, the DNA is TGCAGCGTTAAGCGGGGCGCCTACAATGAGCAGTTCTTC.

For this clone: One junction end does not reproduce the germline sequence, and a read error may be involved. The chain joins TRBV2 to TRBJ1-3; the D is unclear. There are 15 residues in the CDR3. Germline values: CDR1 SNHLY, CDR2 FYNNEI. CDR3 in amino acids: CAISEGGRTGNTIYF. CDR3 DNA: TGTGCCATCAGTGAGGGAGGACGAACTGGAAACACCATATATTTT.

This clone was counted between two and nine times. The V call is TRBV28, the J call TRBJ2-5; D is ambiguous. Germline V gene data show CDR1 as MDHEN and CDR2 as SYDVKM. This CDR3 is 12 amino acids long. V lost 1 base to trimming and J lost 7 bases, with 7 bases between them. CDR3 sequence (DNA): TGTGCCAGCAGTTTATATCCGGCGACCCAGTACTTC. This translates into CASSLYPATQYF.

This clone turned up a few times. CDR3: CASSGGQSQETQYF. The CDR3 DNA follows: TGCGCCAGCAGCGGGGGACAGAGTCAAGAGACCCAGTACTTC. This rearrangement joins TRBV5-1 to TRBJ2-5, with TRBD1 matching 7 bases. This CDR3 has 14 residues. V lost 4 bases and J lost 2; bases outside the gene matches: 5. Germline V gene data show CDR1 as SGHRS and CDR2 as YFSETQ.

The J gene is TRBJ2-3, the V gene TRBV7-2; TRBD2 is a possible D gene (5 bases). The ends were cut back, 5 bases at V and 7 bases at J, with 16 bases in the middle. This CDR3 is 14 amino acids long. Germline V CDR1 and CDR2: SGHTA, FQGNSA. CDR3 protein: CASSDRTGRNTQYF. Written as DNA, the CDR3 is TGTGCCAGCAGCGATAGAACGGGAAGAAATACGCAGTATTTT. The full variable domain, completed using reference TRBV7-2 and TRBJ2-3, is GAGVSQSPSNKVTEKGKDVELRCDPISGHTALYWYRQSLGQGLEFLIYFQGNSAPDKSGLPSDRFSAERTGGSVSTLTIQRTQQEDSAVYLCASSDRTGRNTQYFGPGTRLTVL.

In this sample, this clone turned up a few times. This chain links TRBV4-1 with TRBJ2-2, with D perhaps matching TRBD1 (7 bases). CDR3 size: 17 residues. CDR1 is MGHRA, CDR2 YSYEKL, per germline. The V and J ends lost 0 bases and 4 bases respectively, with 15 bases between them. For the CDR3, the DNA is TGCGCCAGCAGCCAAGAGGCAGGGGGAGGTATCACCGGGGAGCTGTTTTTT. It specifies CASSQEAGGGITGELFF.

This clone was counted a few times. The chain couples TRBV5-1 to TRBJ2-1, with TRBD2 as a possible D gene (6 bases). The CDR3 runs 16 residues. The germline gives CDR1 SGHRS, CDR2 YFSETQ. V lost 4 bases and J 0 bases, leaving 14 bases between the germline ends. CDR3 residues: CASSGGTSGSYNEQFF. The CDR3 DNA sequence: TGCGCCAGCAGCGGGGGGACTTCCGGCTCCTACAATGAGCAGTTCTTC. The entire variable domain, with the rest obtained from reference TRBV5-1 and TRBJ2-1, is as follows: KAGVTQTPRYLIKTRGQQVTLSCSPISGHRSVSWYQQTPGQGLQFLFEYFSETQRNKGNFPGRFSGRQFSNSRSEMNVSTLELGDSALYLCASSGGTSGSYNEQFFGPGTRLTVL.

This clone was detected only a few times. V and J are TRBV18 and TRBJ2-4; no definite D call. The CDR3 is 15 residues long. Trimming removed 4 bases at V and 1 base at J, with 11 bases between. The germline V gene encodes CDR1 KGHSH and CDR2 LQKENI. The CDR3 bases are TGTGCCAGCTCACTGACGGGCCTTGCCAAAAACATTCAGTACTTC. Translation: CASSLTGLAKNIQYF.